Listed below are T cell receptor beta chains from one sample, sequenced in a study of shared clonotypes between healthy human individuals. Method: immunoSEQ multiplex PCR; TCRdb's copy keeps in-frame clones and lacks some. Altogether about 1,800,000 clones are present, approximately 94% being singletons, with the ten largest covering approximately 1.2%. The sequencing input was naive CD8+ T cells sorted from blood. These receptors were obtained from a man between 18 and 35 years old in good health. Both conserved end residues are part of each CDR3. D genes are given only for firm matches. Clone size is stated in some rows and not others, as once, few, many or a class when expanded.

J gene | clone size | V gene | D gene | CDR3 protein | CDR3 DNA
TRBJ2-1 | . | TRBV29-1 | TRBD1 | CSVTGRDESYNEQFF | TGCAGCGTGACAGGGCGAGATGAATCCTACAATGAGCAGTTCTTC
TRBJ2-3 | . | TRBV30 | TRBD2 | CAWSPTSGGDTQYF | TGTGCCTGGAGTCCGACTAGCGGAGGAGATACGCAGTATTTT
TRBJ1-4 | . | TRBV10-3 | . | CAISESELGNEKLFF | TGTGCCATCAGTGAGTCCGAATTGGGTAATGAAAAACTGTTTTTT
TRBJ2-7 | once | TRBV2 | . | CASSERYEQYF | TGTGCCAGCAGTGAACGGTACGAGCAGTACTTC
TRBJ1-1 | . | TRBV5-4 | . | CASSFQGGEAFF | TGTGCCAGCAGCTTCCAGGGTGGTGAAGCTTTCTTT
TRBJ2-3 | . | TRBV30 | . | CAWSEGGSSTDTQYF | TGTGCCTGGAGTGAGGGGGGTAGCTCCACAGATACGCAGTATTTT
TRBJ2-7 | . | TRBV27 | TRBD1 | CASSFPPGTDLREQYF | TGTGCCAGCAGTTTTCCCCCAGGGACAGATCTAAGGGAGCAGTACTTC
TRBJ2-2 | . | TRBV23-1 | TRBD1 | CASRNRGIVCTGELFF | TGCGCCAGCAGAAACAGGGGAATAGTGTGCACCGGGGAGCTGTTTTTT
TRBJ2-7 | . | TRBV11-2 | . | CASSLEAGTPRNEQYF | TGTGCCAGCAGTTTAGAGGCCGGGACCCCCCGCAACGAGCAGTACTTC
TRBJ1-4 | . | TRBV9 | TRBD1 | CASSPGGSSNEKLFF | TGTGCCAGCAGCCCAGGGGGCAGCTCTAATGAAAAACTGTTTTTT
TRBJ2-3 | . | TRBV2 | TRBD1 | CASSESAGQGLDTQYF | TGTGCCAGCAGTGAATCGGCGGGACAGGGGCTAGATACGCAGTATTTT
TRBJ1-1 | . | TRBV6-1 | TRBD1 | CASSEGQGFITEAFF | TGTGCCAGCAGCGAGGGACAGGGTTTCATAACTGAAGCTTTCTTT
TRBJ2-7 | . | TRBV19 | . | CASSARTLDEQYF | TGTGCCAGTAGTGCTCGGACCTTGGACGAGCAGTACTTC
TRBJ1-3 | . | TRBV5-6 | . | CASSPGPFSGNTIYF | TGTGCCAGCAGCCCGGGACCGTTCTCTGGAAACACCATATATTTT
TRBJ1-1 | . | TRBV5-5 | . | CASSLDSGELTAFF | TGTGCCAGCAGCTTGGACAGCGGGGAACTCACAGCTTTCTTT
TRBJ2-7 | . | TRBV7-8 | TRBD1 | CASSLVGGREQYF | TGTGCCAGCAGCTTAGTAGGGGGCCGCGAGCAGTACTTC
TRBJ1-1 | . | TRBV11-2 | . | CASSSRTVEAFF | TGTGCCAGCAGCTCAAGGACGGTGGAAGCTTTCTTT
TRBJ2-7 | once | TRBV27 | TRBD1 | CASSLAGGETYEQYF | TGTGCCAGCAGCCTTGCAGGGGGCGAAACCTACGAGCAGTACTTC
TRBJ2-7 | . | TRBV6-1 | TRBD1 | CASATGGPYEQYF | TGTGCCAGCGCTACAGGGGGACCCTACGAGCAGTACTTC
TRBJ1-2 | once | TRBV6-5 | . | CASSYSVAPSSYGYTF | TGTGCCAGCAGTTACTCCGTGGCACCCTCAAGCTATGGCTACACCTTC
TRBJ2-7 | . | TRBV7-8 | TRBD2 | CASSLGLEVYEQYF | TGTGCCAGCAGCTTGGGACTAGAGGTCTACGAGCAGTACTTC
TRBJ2-3 | . | TRBV6-5 | . | CASSYGGSTDTQYF | TGTGCCAGCAGTTACGGAGGCAGTACGGATACGCAGTATTTT
TRBJ2-2 | . | TRBV29-1 | . | CSALGGRSPHQHGELFF | TGCAGCGCACTGGGGGGCCGATCACCCCATCAACACGGGGAGCTGTTTTTT
TRBJ1-6 | . | TRBV21-1 | . | CASSIPRGIAYNSPLHF | TGTGCCAGCAGCATCCCAAGAGGGATCGCCTATAATTCACCCCTCCACTTT
TRBJ2-5 | . | TRBV6-1 | . | CASSRQIQETQYF | TGTGCCAGCAGTCGACAGATTCAAGAGACCCAGTACTTC
TRBJ2-5 | . | TRBV5-4 | . | CASSHFPTETQYF | TGTGCCAGCAGCCACTTCCCCACGGAGACCCAGTACTTC
TRBJ1-4 | . | TRBV2 | . | CASSDGGGREKLFF | TGTGCCAGCAGTGACGGGGGGGGAAGGGAAAAACTGTTTTTT
TRBJ1-6 | few | TRBV28 | . | CASSWSLPLHF | TGTGCCAGCAGTTGGTCCCTCCCCCTCCACTTT
TRBJ1-1 | . | TRBV19 | . | CASRDPGNTEAFF | TGTGCCAGCCGGGACCCCGGAAACACTGAAGCTTTCTTT
TRBJ2-1 | once | TRBV27 | TRBD2 | CASSPPPIAGGDNEQFF | TGTGCCAGCAGTCCCCCCCCCATCGCGGGGGGGGACAATGAGCAGTTCTTC
TRBJ1-5 | . | TRBV6-1 | . | CASSEVRANQPQHF | TGTGCCAGCAGTGAAGTCAGGGCCAATCAGCCCCAGCATTTT
TRBJ1-1 | . | TRBV9 | TRBD1 | CASSPRTGLMDTEAFF | TGTGCCAGCAGCCCGCGGACAGGACTGATGGACACTGAAGCTTTCTTT
TRBJ1-4 | . | TRBV6-1 | . | CASSGRAEGDEKLFF | TGTGCCAGCAGTGGCAGGGCTGAGGGGGATGAAAAACTGTTTTTT
TRBJ2-5 | . | TRBV13 | . | CASSPSQAEYQETQYF | TGTGCCAGCAGCCCTTCCCAGGCCGAGTACCAAGAGACCCAGTACTTC
TRBJ1-2 | once | TRBV10-3 | . | CAISESKAVLPNYGYTF | TGTGCCATCAGTGAGTCGAAGGCAGTTCTTCCTAACTATGGCTACACCTTC
TRBJ1-4 | . | TRBV28 | . | CASTFGVRGEKLFF | TGTGCCAGCACCTTTGGGGTTAGGGGGGAAAAACTGTTTTTT
TRBJ2-1 | . | TRBV6-5 | . | CASSLRGGEQFF | TGTGCCAGCAGTCTTCGCGGGGGCGAGCAGTTCTTC
TRBJ1-2 | once | TRBV2 | . | CASTDRANYGYTF | TGTGCCAGCACGGACAGAGCTAACTATGGCTACACCTTC
TRBJ2-7 | . | TRBV6-1 | . | CASSEGRIYEQYF | TGTGCCAGCAGTGAAGGCAGGATCTACGAGCAGTACTTC
TRBJ1-4 | . | TRBV7-9 | . | CASSSVTNEKLFF | TGTGCCAGCAGCTCGGTCACTAATGAAAAACTGTTTTTT
TRBJ1-3 | once | TRBV11-2 | . | CASSLRDSGNTIYF | TGTGCCAGCAGTTTACGGGACTCTGGAAACACCATATATTTT
TRBJ2-5 | . | TRBV7-6 | . | CASSDLALRETQYF | TGTGCCAGCAGCGACCTAGCGTTAAGGGAGACCCAGTACTTC
TRBJ1-3 | . | TRBV7-6 | . | CASSLALLPEGPGNTIYF | TGTGCCAGCAGCTTAGCTCTCCTCCCCGAGGGACCTGGAAACACCATATATTTT
TRBJ1-1 | . | TRBV30 | . | CAWSFGMNTEAFF | TGTGCCTGGAGTTTCGGGATGAACACTGAAGCTTTCTTT
TRBJ1-5 | . | TRBV28 | . | CASLRGESNQPQHF | TGTGCCAGCCTTAGGGGGGAGAGCAATCAGCCCCAGCATTTT
TRBJ2-7 | . | TRBV5-6 | . | CASSLGTHYEQYF | TGTGCCAGCAGCTTGGGGACTCACTACGAGCAGTACTTC
TRBJ2-7 | . | TRBV6-5 | . | CATLRGGDIGGEQYF | TGTGCCACCCTCAGGGGGGGGGACATTGGGGGGGAGCAGTACTTC
TRBJ2-7 | once | TRBV13 | TRBD2 | CASSSRLGLASYEQYF | TGTGCCAGCAGCTCGAGGTTGGGACTAGCGTCCTACGAGCAGTACTTC
TRBJ2-3 | . | TRBV7-9 | . | CASSLTKQDTQYF | TGTGCCAGCAGCTTAACTAAGCAAGATACGCAGTATTTT
TRBJ2-7 | . | TRBV4-1 | . | CASSPGRASNEQYF | TGCGCCAGCAGCCCGGGGCGAGCGTCCAACGAGCAGTACTTC
TRBJ2-3 | . | TRBV5-4 | . | CASSLGGLGVDTQYF | TGTGCCAGCAGCTTGGGGGGGCTGGGGGTAGATACGCAGTATTTT
TRBJ2-6 | . | TRBV4-1 | . | CASSQSPGTGANVLTF | TGCGCCAGCAGCCAATCACCAGGCACTGGGGCCAACGTCCTGACTTTC
TRBJ2-1 | . | TRBV9 | . | CASSVPDPNNEQFF | TGTGCCAGCAGCGTGCCTGACCCAAACAATGAGCAGTTCTTC
TRBJ1-4 | . | TRBV5-4 | . | CASSFGGAGEKLFF | TGTGCCAGCAGCTTTGGAGGGGCTGGCGAAAAACTGTTTTTT
TRBJ2-7 | . | TRBV4-1 | TRBD2 | CASSQIAGSYEQYF | TGCGCCAGCAGCCAAATAGCGGGGTCCTACGAGCAGTACTTC
TRBJ2-2 | once | TRBV28 | . | CASSLSRSTGELFF | TGTGCCAGCAGTTTAAGTAGGAGCACCGGGGAGCTGTTTTTT